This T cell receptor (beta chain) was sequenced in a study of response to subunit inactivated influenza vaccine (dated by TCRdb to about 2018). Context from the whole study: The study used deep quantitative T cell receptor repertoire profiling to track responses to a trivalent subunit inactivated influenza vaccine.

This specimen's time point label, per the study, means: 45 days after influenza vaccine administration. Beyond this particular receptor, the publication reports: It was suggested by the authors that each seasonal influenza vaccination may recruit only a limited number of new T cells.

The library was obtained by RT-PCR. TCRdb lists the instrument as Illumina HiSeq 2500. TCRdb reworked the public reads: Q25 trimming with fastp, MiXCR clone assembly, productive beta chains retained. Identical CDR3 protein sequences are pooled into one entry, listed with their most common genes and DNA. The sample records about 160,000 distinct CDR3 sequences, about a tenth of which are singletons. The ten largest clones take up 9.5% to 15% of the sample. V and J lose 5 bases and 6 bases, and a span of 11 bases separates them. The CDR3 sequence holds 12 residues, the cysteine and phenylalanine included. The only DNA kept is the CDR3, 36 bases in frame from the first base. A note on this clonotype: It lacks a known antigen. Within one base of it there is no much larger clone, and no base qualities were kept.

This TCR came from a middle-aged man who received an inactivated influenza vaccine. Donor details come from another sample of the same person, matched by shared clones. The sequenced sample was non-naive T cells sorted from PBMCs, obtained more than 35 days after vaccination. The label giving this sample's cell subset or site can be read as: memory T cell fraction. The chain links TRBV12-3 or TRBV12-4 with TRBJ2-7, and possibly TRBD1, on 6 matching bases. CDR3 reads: CASSTTGFEQYF. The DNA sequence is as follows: TGTGCCAGCAGTACCACAGGGTTCGAGCAGTACTTC.